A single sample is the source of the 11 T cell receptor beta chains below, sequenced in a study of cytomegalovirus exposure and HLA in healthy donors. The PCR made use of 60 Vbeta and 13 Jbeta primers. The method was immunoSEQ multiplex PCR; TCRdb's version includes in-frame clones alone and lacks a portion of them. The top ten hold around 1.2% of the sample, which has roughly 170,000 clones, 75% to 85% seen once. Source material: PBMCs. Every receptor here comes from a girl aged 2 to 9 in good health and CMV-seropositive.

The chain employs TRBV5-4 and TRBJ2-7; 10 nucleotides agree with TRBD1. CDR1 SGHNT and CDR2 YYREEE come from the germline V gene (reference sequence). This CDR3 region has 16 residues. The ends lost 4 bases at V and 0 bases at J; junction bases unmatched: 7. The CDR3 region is CASSQFGQGDSYEQYF. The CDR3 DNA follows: TGTGCCAGCAGCCAATTCGGACAGGGGGACTCCTACGAGCAGTACTTC.

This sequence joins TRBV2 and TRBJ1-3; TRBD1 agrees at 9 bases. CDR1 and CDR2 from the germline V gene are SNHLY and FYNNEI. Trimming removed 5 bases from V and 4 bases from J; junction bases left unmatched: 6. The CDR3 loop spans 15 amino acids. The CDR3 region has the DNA TGTGCCAGCAGTCCACAGGGGGCGAGGGGAAACACCATATATTTT. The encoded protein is CASSPQGARGNTIYF.

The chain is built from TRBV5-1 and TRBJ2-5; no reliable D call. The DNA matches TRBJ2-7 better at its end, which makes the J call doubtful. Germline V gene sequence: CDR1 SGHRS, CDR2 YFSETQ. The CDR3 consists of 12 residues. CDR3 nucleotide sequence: TGCGCCAGCAGCTTGGAGTCCTACGAGCAGTACTTC. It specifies CASSLESYEQYF.

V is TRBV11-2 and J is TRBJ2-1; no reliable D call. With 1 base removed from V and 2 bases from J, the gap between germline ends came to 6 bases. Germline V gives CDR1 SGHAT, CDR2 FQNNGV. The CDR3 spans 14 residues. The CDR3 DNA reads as TGTGCCAGCAGCTTAGCACACACCTACAATGAGCAGTTCTTC. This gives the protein CASSLAHTYNEQFF. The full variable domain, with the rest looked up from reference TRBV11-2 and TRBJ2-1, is EAGVAQSPRYKIIEKRQSVAFWCNPISGHATLYWYQQILGQGPKLLIQFQNNGVVDDSQLPKDRFSAERLKGVDSTLKIQPAKLEDSAVYLCASSLAHTYNEQFFGPGTRLTVL.

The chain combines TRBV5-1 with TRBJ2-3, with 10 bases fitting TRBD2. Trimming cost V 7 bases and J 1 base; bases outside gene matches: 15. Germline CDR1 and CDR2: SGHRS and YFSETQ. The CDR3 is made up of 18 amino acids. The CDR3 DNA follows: TGCGCCAGCGACTCTTCAGTAGTAGCGGGAGGCCGCACAGATACGCAGTATTTT. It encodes CASDSSVVAGGRTDTQYF.

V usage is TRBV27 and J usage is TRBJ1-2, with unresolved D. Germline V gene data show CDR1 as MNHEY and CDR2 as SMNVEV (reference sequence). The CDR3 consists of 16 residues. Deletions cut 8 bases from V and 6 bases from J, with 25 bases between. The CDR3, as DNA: TGTGCCAGCGCGACGACCCCATTACCGTATGAGGATGGCTACACCTTC. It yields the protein CASATTPLPYEDGYTF.

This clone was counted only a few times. The CDR3 loop is CASSEGRVVAPAFF. The CDR3 DNA is TGTGCCAGCAGTGAAGGTCGGGTGGTCGCTCCAGCTTTCTTT. V is TRBV2 and J is TRBJ1-1; no clear D. The CDR3 has 14 residues. V was cut by 1 base and J by 10 bases, with 16 bases left in between. Per the germline V gene, CDR1 is SNHLY and CDR2 is FYNNEI. Variable domain in full (rest from reference TRBV2 and TRBJ1-1): EPEVTQTPSHQVTQMGQEVILRCVPISNHLYFYWYRQILGQKVEFLVSFYNNEISEKSEIFDDQFSVERPDGSNFTLKIRSTKLEDSAMYFCASSEGRVVAPAFFGQGTRLTVV.

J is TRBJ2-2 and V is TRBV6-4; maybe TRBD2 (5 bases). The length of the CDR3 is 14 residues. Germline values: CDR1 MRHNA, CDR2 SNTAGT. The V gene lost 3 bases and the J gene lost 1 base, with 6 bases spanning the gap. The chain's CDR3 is CASSDRENTGELFF. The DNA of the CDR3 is TGTGCCAGCAGTGATCGGGAGAACACCGGGGAGCTGTTTTTT.

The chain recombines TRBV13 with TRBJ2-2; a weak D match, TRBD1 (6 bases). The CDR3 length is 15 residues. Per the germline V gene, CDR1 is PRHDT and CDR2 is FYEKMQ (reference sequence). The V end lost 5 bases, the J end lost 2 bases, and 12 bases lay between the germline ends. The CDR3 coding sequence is TGTGCCAGCAGCCTTGGGGGCTATAACACCGGGGAGCTGTTTTTT. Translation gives CASSLGGYNTGELFF. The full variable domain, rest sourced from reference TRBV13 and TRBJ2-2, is AAGVIQSPRHLIKEKRETATLKCYPIPRHDTVYWYQQGPGQDPQFLISFYEKMQSDKGSIPDRFSAQQFSDYHSELNMSSLELGDSALYFCASSLGGYNTGELFFGEGSRLTVL.

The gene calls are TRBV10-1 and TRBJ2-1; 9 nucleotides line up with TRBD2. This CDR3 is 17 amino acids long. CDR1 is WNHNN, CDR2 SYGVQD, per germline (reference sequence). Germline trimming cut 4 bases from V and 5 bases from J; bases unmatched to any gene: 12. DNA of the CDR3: TGCGCCAGCAGTGGCCTGGCGGGGGGGACTTTAAACAATGAGCAGTTCTTC. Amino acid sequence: CASSGLAGGTLNNEQFF.

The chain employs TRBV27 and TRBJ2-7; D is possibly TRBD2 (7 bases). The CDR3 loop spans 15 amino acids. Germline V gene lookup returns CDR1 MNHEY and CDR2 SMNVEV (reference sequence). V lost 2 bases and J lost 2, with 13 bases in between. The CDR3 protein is CASSLLGGRTYEQYF. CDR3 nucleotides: TGTGCCAGCAGTTTACTGGGGGGGCGGACCTACGAGCAGTACTTC.